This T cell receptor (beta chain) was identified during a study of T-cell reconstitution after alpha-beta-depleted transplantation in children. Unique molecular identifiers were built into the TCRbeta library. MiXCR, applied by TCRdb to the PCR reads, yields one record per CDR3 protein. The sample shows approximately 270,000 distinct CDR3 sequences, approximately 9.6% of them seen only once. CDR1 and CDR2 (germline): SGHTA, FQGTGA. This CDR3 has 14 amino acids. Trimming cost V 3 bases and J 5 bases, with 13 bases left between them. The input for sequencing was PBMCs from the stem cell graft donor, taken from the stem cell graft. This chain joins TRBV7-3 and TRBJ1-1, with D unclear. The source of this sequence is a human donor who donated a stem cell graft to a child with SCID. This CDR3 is CASSLGGMATEAFF. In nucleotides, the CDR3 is TGTGCCAGCAGCTTGGGAGGGATGGCAACTGAAGCTTTCTTT. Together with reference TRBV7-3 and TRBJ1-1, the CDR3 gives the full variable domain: GAGVSQTPSNKVTEKGKYVELRCDPISGHTALYWYRQSLGQGPEFLIYFQGTGAADDSGLPNDRFFAVRPEGSVSTLKIQRTERGDSAVYLCASSLGGMATEAFFGQGTRLTVV.